Below, 25 T cell receptor beta chains from the same sample are listed, as sequenced in a study of blood T cell repertoires in COVID-19. The assay was immunoSEQ multiplex PCR, and TCRdb's table has in-frame clones only and misses some. The data hold roughly 120,000 clones, with 65% to 90% observed a single time. Sequenced: peripheral blood. Receptor source: a human donor in a cohort sampled during active COVID-19.

This clone has a single count. The V and J genes are TRBV5-5 and TRBJ2-5, with 7 nucleotides matching TRBD1. This CDR3 has 15 amino acids. CDR1 and CDR2 (germline): SGHKS, YYEKEE (reference sequence). V lost 3 bases to trimming and J lost 2 bases; unmatched junction nucleotides: 7. The CDR3 sequence: CASSSAGTVQETQYF. The CDR3, as DNA: TGTGCCAGCAGCTCAGCCGGGACAGTGCAAGAGACCCAGTACTTC. The whole variable domain, filled in from reference TRBV5-5 and TRBJ2-5, reads DAGVTQSPTHLIKTRGQQVTLRCSPISGHKSVSWYQQVLGQGPQFIFQYYEKEERGRGNFPDRFSARQFPNYSSELNVNALLLGDSALYLCASSSAGTVQETQYFGPGTRLLVL.

The chain links TRBV4-3 to TRBJ2-7; perhaps TRBD1 as D (5 bases). Trimming pared 4 bases from V and 3 bases from J, leaving 13 bases between. Germline CDR1 is LGHNA and CDR2 is YSLEER. The CDR3 extends over 14 amino acids. The CDR3 here is CASSPTDGNYEQYF. CDR3 nucleotides: TGCGCCAGCAGCCCGACAGATGGGAACTACGAGCAGTACTTC.

This clone was seen once. The V and J genes are TRBV9 and TRBJ2-1, with 10 positions matching TRBD2. J lost 5 bases, V lost 3 bases, and 5 bases had no gene match. Germline V gene lookup returns CDR1 SGDLS and CDR2 YYNGEE. This CDR3 is 15 amino acids long. The CDR3 is CASSASSGGDNEQFF. The CDR3 region has the DNA TGTGCCAGCAGCGCCTCTAGCGGGGGAGACAATGAGCAGTTCTTC.

The CDR3 is CASSKDRSETQYF. The CDR3 coding sequence is TGTGCCAGTAGTAAGGACAGGTCGGAGACCCAGTACTTC. This chain joins TRBV19 and TRBJ2-5; TRBD1 matches at 7 bases. The germline V gene encodes CDR1 LNHDA and CDR2 SQIVND (reference sequence). The CDR3 runs 13 residues. Trimming took 4 bases from V and 5 from J; bases not matched to a gene: 4. Full variable domain (missing parts from reference TRBV19 and TRBJ2-5): DGGITQSPKYLFRKEGQNVTLSCEQNLNHDAMYWYRQDPGQGLRLIYYSQIVNDFQKGDIAEGYSVSREKKESFPLTVTSAQKNPTAFYLCASSKDRSETQYFGPGTRLLVL.

V gene TRBV6-6 combines with J gene TRBJ1-4; a possible D gene is TRBD1 (6 bases). Per the germline V gene, CDR1 is MNHNY and CDR2 is SVGAGI (reference sequence). This CDR3 region has 12 residues. Trimming shortened V by 4 bases and J by 6 bases, and 6 bases separated the two germline ends. The CDR3 nucleotides are TGTGCCAGCAGTTGGACAGATGAAAAACTGTTTTTT. Protein: CASSWTDEKLFF.

This clone has more than one count but fewer than ten. The rearrangement joins TRBV7-8 to TRBJ1-5, with TRBD1 identical over 9 bases. Germline assignment: CDR1 SGHVS and CDR2 FQNEAQ. The CDR3 has 16 residues. Losses at the gene ends were 4 bases for V and 1 base for J; bases not matched to a gene: 5. In DNA form, the CDR3 reads TGTGCCAGCAGCTCCCGGGACAGGGCGAGCAATCAGCCCCAGCATTTT. Translated, it gives CASSSRDRASNQPQHF.

The CDR3 protein is CASGQGDGYTF. CDR3 nucleotides: TGTGCCAGCGGCCAGGGGGATGGCTACACCTTC. The gene calls are TRBV18 and TRBJ1-2, with 7 bases lining up with TRBD1. The CDR3 has 11 residues. Per germline, CDR1 KGHSH and CDR2 LQKENI. V was clipped by 8 bases and J by 6 bases; unmatched bases: 3.

This clone has only a few counts. The chain carries TRBV25-1 and TRBJ1-1; 8 bases agree with TRBD1. Trimming removed 5 bases from V and 4 bases from J; junction bases left unmatched: 3. There are 13 residues in the CDR3. CDR1 is MGHDK, CDR2 SYGVNS, per germline. The DNA of the CDR3 is TGTGCCAGCAGTTCAGGGGGCTTCACTGAAGCTTTCTTT. Its protein is CASSSGGFTEAFF.

V usage is TRBV28 and J usage is TRBJ1-6, with D unclear. Per germline, CDR1 MDHEN and CDR2 SYDVKM. V lost 3 bases and J lost 7, with 4 bases in between. The CDR3 totals 12 residues. The DNA of the CDR3 is TGTGCCAGCAGTTTGGAGAATTCACCCCTCCACTTT. Protein: CASSLENSPLHF. Supplemented by reference TRBV28 and TRBJ1-6, the full variable domain reads DVKVTQSSRYLVKRTGEKVFLECVQDMDHENMFWYRQDPGLGLRLIYFSYDVKMKEKGDIPEGYSVSREKKERFSLILESASTNQTSMYLCASSLENSPLHFGNGTRLTVT.

This chain links TRBV3-1 (or the pseudogene TRBV3-2) with TRBJ2-1; a possible D gene is TRBD1 (6 bases). Germline-derived CDR1 and CDR2 are LGHDT and YNNKEL (reference sequence). V was cut by 4 bases and J by 7 bases, with 14 bases left in between. This CDR3 is 14 amino acids long. The CDR3 region is CASSPSGEANEQFF. Written as DNA, the CDR3 is TGTGCCAGCAGCCCATCAGGGGAAGCTAATGAGCAGTTCTTC.

For the CDR3, the DNA is TGTGCCAGCAGTGAAACAGGTACCAACACTGAAGCTTTCTTT. Its protein is CASSETGTNTEAFF. The chain employs TRBV6-1 and TRBJ1-1, with D maybe TRBD1 (5 bases). CDR1 and CDR2 (germline): MNHNS, SASEGT. This CDR3 spans 14 amino acids. The ends were cut back, 2 bases at V and 2 bases at J, with 9 bases in the middle.

In nucleotides, the CDR3 is TGTGCCAGCAGTGAGGCACAGGCAACTGAAGCTTTCTTT. It translates to CASSEAQATEAFF. This chain links TRBV2 with TRBJ1-1; D may be TRBD1 (5 bases). The CDR3 consists of 13 residues. The germline V gene encodes CDR1 SNHLY and CDR2 FYNNEI. With 3 bases removed from V and 5 bases from J, the gap between germline ends came to 10 bases.

The chain is built from TRBV3-1 (or the pseudogene TRBV3-2) and TRBJ1-5; no clear D gene. Germline CDR1 and CDR2: LGHDT and YNNKEL (reference sequence). The CDR3 covers 15 residues. Trimming left V 4 bases short and J 0 bases short, with 10 bases between. The DNA for the CDR3 is TGTGCCAGCAGCCCGGTACCTAATAGCAATCAGCCCCAGCATTTT. Protein product: CASSPVPNSNQPQHF.

This clone was observed a few times. The chain employs TRBV7-9 and TRBJ1-5, with D unresolved. CDR3 size: 14 residues. V was cut by 0 bases and J by 4 bases, with 7 bases left in between. CDR1 is SEHNR, CDR2 FQNEAQ, per germline (reference sequence). Here the CDR3 reads CASSLADMNQPQHF. CDR3 nucleotides: TGTGCCAGCAGCTTAGCCGACATGAATCAGCCCCAGCATTTT.

The rearrangement uses TRBV10-3 and TRBJ1-1, with 8 bases fitting TRBD1. V was pared by 6 bases and J by 1 base, with 4 bases of the junction left unmatched. The CDR3 covers 14 residues. The germline V gene encodes CDR1 ENHRY and CDR2 SYGVKD. CDR3 coding DNA: TGTGCCATCAGACCACAGGGGGAGAACACTGAAGCTTTCTTT. It encodes CAIRPQGENTEAFF.

This rearrangement joins TRBV6-2 or TRBV6-3 to TRBJ2-7; perhaps TRBD1 as D (6 bases). The germline V gene has CDR1 MNHEY and CDR2 SVGEGT. This CDR3 has 14 residues. V was pared by 0 bases and J by 5 bases, with 11 bases between. CDR3 in amino acids: CASSYSGRGHEQYF. The CDR3 region has the DNA TGTGCCAGCAGTTACTCGGGCAGGGGCCACGAGCAGTACTTC.

This clone was seen once. The V call is TRBV28, the J call TRBJ2-2; TRBD1 aligns across 9 bases. The CDR3 sequence is 16 residues long. The germline gives CDR1 MDHEN, CDR2 SYDVKM. V dropped 6 bases and J dropped 3; count of bases not matched to a gene: 8. CDR3 nucleotide sequence: TGTGCCAGCAGCCCAACAGGGGGCGAGGACACCGGGGAGCTGTTTTTT. This translates into CASSPTGGEDTGELFF.

This clone was seen once. V usage is TRBV19 and J usage is TRBJ2-3; TRBD1 matches at 9 bases. V gave up 7 bases and J gave up 3 bases; unmatched junction bases: 8. The CDR3 is 15 residues long. CDR1 and CDR2 from the germline V gene are LNHDA and SQIVND (reference sequence). The CDR3 coding sequence is TGTGCCAGTACACGACAGGGGGTTGGGACAGATACGCAGTATTTT. It is translated as CASTRQGVGTDTQYF.

Within the sample, this clone is large. The chain employs TRBV10-1 and TRBJ2-4, with no clear D. The V gene lost 8 bases and the J gene lost 0 bases, with 14 bases spanning the gap. Germline CDR1 WNHNN, CDR2 SYGVQD (reference sequence). This CDR3 contains 15 residues. The CDR3 loop is CASSTIELAKNIQYF. For the CDR3, the DNA is TGCGCCAGCTCCACCATAGAACTAGCCAAAAACATTCAGTACTTC.

A single count supports this clone. The chain recombines TRBV5-1 with TRBJ2-7, with 7 bases identical to TRBD2. Losses at the gene ends were 0 bases for V and 5 bases for J; bases not matched to a gene: 5. This CDR3 contains 14 residues. Germline assignment: CDR1 SGHRS and CDR2 YFSETQ. The CDR3 loop reads CASSLVGGLDEQYF. As DNA, the CDR3 is TGCGCCAGCAGCTTGGTGGGAGGGCTCGACGAGCAGTACTTC.

The V gene is TRBV11-2, the J gene TRBJ2-1, with 12 bases aligning to TRBD1. CDR3 length: 15 residues. The V segment lost 5 bases and the J segment 9 bases; nucleotides outside the gene matches: 8. Germline CDR1 SGHAT, CDR2 FQNNGV. In nucleotides, the CDR3 is TGTGCCAGCAGCCGCCAGGGACAGGGGGCCGGTGAGCAGTTCTTC. Amino acids: CASSRQGQGAGEQFF.

V gene TRBV5-8 combines with J gene TRBJ2-5; tentatively, D is TRBD2 (5 bases). This CDR3 region has 15 residues. Germline V gene data show CDR1 as SGHTS and CDR2 as YDEGEE. Trimming cost V 7 bases and J 7 bases, with 23 bases left between them. Written as DNA, the CDR3 is TGTGCCAGCGCCCGGGGTTCCGGAGCGGCAGGGACCCAGTACTTC. It is translated as CASARGSGAAGTQYF.

This rearrangement joins TRBV6-5 to TRBJ2-1, with TRBD2 identical over 7 bases. Germline V gene data show CDR1 as MNHEY and CDR2 as SVGAGI. V shed 8 bases and J 2 bases; nucleotides not matched to a gene: 9. This CDR3 has 15 residues. In nucleotides, the CDR3 is TGTGCCAGCGGGACGGGGGGTTCCCCCTACAATGAGCAGTTCTTC. Its translation: CASGTGGSPYNEQFF.

This clone was seen a handful of times. The chain combines TRBV19 with TRBJ1-2; no clear D. Germline values: CDR1 LNHDA, CDR2 SQIVND (reference sequence). There are 13 residues in the CDR3. The ends were cut back, 3 bases at V and 4 bases at J, with 9 bases in the middle. The CDR3 reads CASSISVPYGYTF. DNA for the CDR3: TGTGCCAGTAGTATTAGTGTGCCCTATGGCTACACCTTC.

The chain is built from TRBV6-5 and TRBJ1-5; D is possibly TRBD1 (6 bases). V lost 5 bases and J 6 bases, leaving 8 bases between the germline ends. The CDR3 length is 12 residues. Per the germline V gene, CDR1 is MNHEY and CDR2 is SVGAGI. Written as DNA, the CDR3 is TGTGCCAGCAGTACAGGGAGTCAGCCCCAGCATTTT. It translates to CASSTGSQPQHF.